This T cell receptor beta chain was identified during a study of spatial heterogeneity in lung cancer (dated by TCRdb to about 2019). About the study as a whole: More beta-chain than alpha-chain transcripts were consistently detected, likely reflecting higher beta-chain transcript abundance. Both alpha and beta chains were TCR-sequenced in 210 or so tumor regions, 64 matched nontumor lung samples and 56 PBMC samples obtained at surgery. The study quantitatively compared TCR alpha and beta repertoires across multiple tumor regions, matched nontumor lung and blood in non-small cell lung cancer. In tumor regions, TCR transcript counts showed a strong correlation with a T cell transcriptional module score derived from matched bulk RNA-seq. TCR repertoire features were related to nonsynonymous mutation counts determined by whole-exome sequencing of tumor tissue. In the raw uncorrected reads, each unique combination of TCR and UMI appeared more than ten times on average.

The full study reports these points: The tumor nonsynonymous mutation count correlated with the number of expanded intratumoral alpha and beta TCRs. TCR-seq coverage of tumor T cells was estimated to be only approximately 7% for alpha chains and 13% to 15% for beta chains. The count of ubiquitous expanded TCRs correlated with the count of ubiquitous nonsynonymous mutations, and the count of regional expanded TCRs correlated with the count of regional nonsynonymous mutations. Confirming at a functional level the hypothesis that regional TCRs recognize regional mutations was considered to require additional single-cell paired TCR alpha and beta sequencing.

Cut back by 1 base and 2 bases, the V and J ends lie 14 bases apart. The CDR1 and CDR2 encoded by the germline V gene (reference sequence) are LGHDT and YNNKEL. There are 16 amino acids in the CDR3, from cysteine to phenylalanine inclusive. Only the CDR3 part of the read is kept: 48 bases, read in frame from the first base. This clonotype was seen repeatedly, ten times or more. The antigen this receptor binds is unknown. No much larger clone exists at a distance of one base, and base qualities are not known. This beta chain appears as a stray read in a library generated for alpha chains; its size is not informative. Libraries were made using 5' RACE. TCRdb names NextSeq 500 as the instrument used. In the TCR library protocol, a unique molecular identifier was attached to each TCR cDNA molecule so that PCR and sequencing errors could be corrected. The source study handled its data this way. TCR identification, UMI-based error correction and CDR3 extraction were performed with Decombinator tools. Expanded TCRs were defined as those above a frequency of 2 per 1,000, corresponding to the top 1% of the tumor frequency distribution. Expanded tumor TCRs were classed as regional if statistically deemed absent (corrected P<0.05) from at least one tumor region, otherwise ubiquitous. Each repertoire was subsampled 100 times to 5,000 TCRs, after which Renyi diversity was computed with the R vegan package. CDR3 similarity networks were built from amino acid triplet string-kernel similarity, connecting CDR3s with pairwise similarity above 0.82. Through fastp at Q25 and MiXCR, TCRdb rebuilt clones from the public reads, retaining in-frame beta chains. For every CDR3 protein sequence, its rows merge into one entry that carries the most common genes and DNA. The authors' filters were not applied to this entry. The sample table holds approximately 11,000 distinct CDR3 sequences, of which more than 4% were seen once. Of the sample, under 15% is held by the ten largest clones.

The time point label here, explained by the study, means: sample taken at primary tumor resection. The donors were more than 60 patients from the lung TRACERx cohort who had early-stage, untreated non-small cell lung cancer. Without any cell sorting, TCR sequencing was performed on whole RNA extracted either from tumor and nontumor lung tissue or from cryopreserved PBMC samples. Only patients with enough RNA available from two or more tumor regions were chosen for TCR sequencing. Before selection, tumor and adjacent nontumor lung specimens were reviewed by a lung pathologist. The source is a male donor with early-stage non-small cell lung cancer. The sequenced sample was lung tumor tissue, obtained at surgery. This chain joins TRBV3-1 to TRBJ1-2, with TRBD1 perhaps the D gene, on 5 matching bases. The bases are TGTGCCAGCAGCCAAGGATCCGGGGCTGGGAACTATGGCTACACCTTC. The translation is CASSQGSGAGNYGYTF. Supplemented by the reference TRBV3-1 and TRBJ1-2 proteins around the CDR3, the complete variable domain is DTAVSQTPKYLVTQMGNDKSIKCEQNLGHDTMYWYKQDSKKFLKIMFSYNNKELIINETVPNRFSPKSPDKAHLNLHINSLELGDSAVYFCASSQGSGAGNYGYTFGSGTRLTVV.